This TCR beta chain was documented in a study of blood T cell repertoires in COVID-19. Looking at the study overall: Acute-phase and convalescent COVID-19 samples originated in the United States, Italy and Spain.

Those who participated ranged in age from roughly 18 to 90 years and resided in roughly 26 US areas. Participants had their cohort set by participant-reported clinical history. Two consecutive negative NP/OP PCR tests, clearance, or resolved symptoms defined Cohort 3 recovery. Sequencing was performed with immunoSEQ multiplex PCR; in TCRdb, only in-frame clones are kept and a portion is missing. The data hold 200,000 to 250,000 clones, with about 90% observed a single time. Trimming stripped 9 bases from V and 0 bases from J, with 12 bases between. Germline loops: CDR1 LNHNV, CDR2 YYDKDF (reference sequence). This CDR3 is 14 amino acids long.

The chain is built from TRBV15 and TRBJ1-3; tentative D call: TRBD1 (6 bases). The sample comprised PBMCs or T cells enriched from blood (not recorded which). The source is a young woman who had recovered from COVID-19. CDR3 bases: TGTGCCACGAGACAGGTTAACTCTGGAAACACCATATATTTT. Amino acids: CATRQVNSGNTIYF.